The entry below gives a single T cell receptor beta chain sequence along with its context. Its specificity is not known. The data belong to a study of CD4+ T cells in melanoma. Germline V gene data show CDR1 as KGHSH and CDR2 as LQKENI. With V trimmed by 6 bases and J by 1 base, 5 bases remained unmatched. The CDR3 runs to 15 residues. Whole-study results and caveats: CD8+ T cell, macrophage and B cell function reportedly correlated with neoantigen-specific CD4+ T cells. Reportedly, melanoma neoantigen-specific CD4+ T cells showed varied differentiation states.

Clones were sequenced by immunoSEQ multiplex PCR, and TCRdb holds only the in-frame ones, with some missing. Altogether over 100,000 clones are present, approximately 92% being singletons, with the ten largest covering around 3%. The chain uses TRBV18 and TRBJ2-7; 11 positions agree with TRBD1. This TCR was sampled from a human donor with melanoma. The sample was peripheral blood. The CDR3 coding sequence is TGTGCCAGCTCCCTAGGACAGGGGGCTTCCTACGAGCAGTACTTC. As protein: CASSLGQGASYEQYF.